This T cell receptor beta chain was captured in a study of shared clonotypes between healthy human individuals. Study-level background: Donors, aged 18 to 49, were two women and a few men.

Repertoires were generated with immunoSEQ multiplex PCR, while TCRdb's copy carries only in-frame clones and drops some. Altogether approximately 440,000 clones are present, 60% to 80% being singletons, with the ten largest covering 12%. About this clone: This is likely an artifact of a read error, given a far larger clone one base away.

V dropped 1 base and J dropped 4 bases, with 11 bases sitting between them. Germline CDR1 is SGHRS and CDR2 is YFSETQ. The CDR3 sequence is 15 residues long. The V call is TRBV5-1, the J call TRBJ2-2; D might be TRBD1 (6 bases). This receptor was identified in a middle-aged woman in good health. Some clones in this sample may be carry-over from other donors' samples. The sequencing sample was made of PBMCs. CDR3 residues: CASSLMSRGTGELFF. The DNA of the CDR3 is TGCGCCAGCAGCTTGATGTCCAGGGGCACCGGGGAGCTGTTTTTT.